The 14 T cell receptor beta chains listed next were all sequenced from one sample in a study of T cells after posttransplantation cyclophosphamide. Clones were read by immunoSEQ multiplex PCR, and TCRdb kept only the in-frame ones, dropping some. The repertoire consists of about 16,000 clones, with 85% occurring once and the leading ten covering 25% to 30%. Control samples came 1 year after myeloablative marrow transplants with methotrexate plus calcineurin inhibitor. The source material was PBMCs, sampled after allogeneic stem cell transplant with calcineurin inhibitor and methotrexate. These receptors all come from a female patient between 18 and 30 years old who received an allogeneic stem cell transplant from an unrelated donor, was CMV-positive, and had acute and chronic GVHD. Some T cells may possibly be graft donor cells.

The rearrangement uses TRBV21-1 and TRBJ2-5; TRBD2 was called by the table and not checked on the DNA. TRBV21-1 is classified as a pseudogene. This CDR3 has 16 amino acids. The CDR3 sequence is CASSLGAGPIQETQYF. CDR3 sequence (DNA): TGTGCCAGCAGCCTGGGAGCGGGACCTATCCAAGAGACCCAGTACTTC.

V gene TRBV29-1 combines with J gene TRBJ1-2, with a possible D match to TRBD1 (5 bases). Germline V gives CDR1 SQVTM, CDR2 ANQGSEA. This CDR3 has 13 residues. V was cut by 5 bases and J by 6 bases, with 16 bases left in between. The CDR3 nucleotides read TGCAGCGTTAAGCTACGGGGGAGGAATGGCTACACCTTC. Protein product: CSVKLRGRNGYTF.

The chain employs TRBV7-9 and TRBJ2-7; 9 positions match TRBD2. The CDR3 is 15 amino acids. Germline V CDR1 and CDR2: SEHNR, FQNEAQ (reference sequence). After removal of 1 base from V and 6 bases from J, the junction contained 7 bases not matched to a gene. In nucleotides, the CDR3 is TGTGCCAGCAGCTTAGGGAGTAGCGGGGGCTTCGAGCAGTACTTC. It encodes CASSLGSSGGFEQYF.

The J gene is TRBJ1-5, the V gene TRBV2; TRBD1 aligns across 11 bases. J lost 2 bases, V lost 6 bases, and 9 bases had no gene match. The germline gives CDR1 SNHLY, CDR2 FYNNEI. The CDR3 is 17 amino acids. The CDR3 region is CASSVEPGQGGNQPQHF. In nucleotides, the CDR3 is TGTGCCAGCAGCGTAGAGCCGGGACAGGGGGGCAATCAGCCCCAGCATTTT.

The table lists this clone with a count of one. The CDR3 loop is CASSQDLRRGSYNEQFF. In DNA, the CDR3 is TGTGCCAGCAGCCAAGATCTGAGGCGGGGCTCCTACAATGAGCAGTTCTTC. V is TRBV4-2 and J is TRBJ2-1; TRBD2 is a possible D gene (6 bases). There are 17 residues in the CDR3. The V end lost 0 bases, the J end lost 0 bases, and 12 bases lay between the germline ends. Germline V gives CDR1 LGHNA, CDR2 YNFKEQ.

The chain has TRBV5-1 and TRBJ1-1; 7 bases agree with TRBD1. This CDR3 has 13 amino acids. V gave up 0 bases and J gave up 7 bases; unmatched junction bases: 3. Germline V gives CDR1 SGHRS, CDR2 YFSETQ. The CDR3 nucleotides are TGCGCCAGCAGCTTGGACAGACAGGGTGAAGCTTTCTTT. It translates to CASSLDRQGEAFF.

Here the CDR3 reads CASSTDRSETQYF. Here the CDR3 DNA reads TGCGCCAGCAGTACAGACAGGTCGGAGACCCAGTACTTC. The V call is TRBV5-1, the J call TRBJ2-5, with a possible D match to TRBD1 (6 bases). V lost 5 bases and J lost 5, with 13 bases in between. Germline V gene sequence: CDR1 SGHRS, CDR2 YFSETQ. CDR3 length: 13 residues. Supplemented by reference TRBV5-1 and TRBJ2-5, the full variable domain reads KAGVTQTPRYLIKTRGQQVTLSCSPISGHRSVSWYQQTPGQGLQFLFEYFSETQRNKGNFPGRFSGRQFSNSRSEMNVSTLELGDSALYLCASSTDRSETQYFGPGTRLLVL.

The rearrangement links TRBV6-5 to TRBJ2-7, with TRBD2 matching 7 bases. CDR1 is MNHEY, CDR2 SVGAGI, per germline. The CDR3 loop spans 13 amino acids. V lost 10 bases, J lost 1 base, and 7 bases stayed unmatched. CDR3 DNA: TGTGCCACTAGGGGACTACCTTCCTACGAGCAGTACTTC. Translation gives CATRGLPSYEQYF.

The chain uses TRBV28 and TRBJ1-2, with D perhaps matching TRBD1 (5 bases). The CDR3 is 14 residues long. V gave up 4 bases and J gave up 4 bases, with 13 bases separating them. From germline, CDR1 is MDHEN and CDR2 SYDVKM. CDR3 loop: CASSSGGLSYGYTF. In DNA form, the CDR3 reads TGTGCCAGCAGTTCTGGGGGACTCAGCTATGGCTACACCTTC.

The chain couples TRBV4-1 to TRBJ2-3, with D possibly TRBD2 on 5 matching bases. The V end was cut by 0 bases, the J end by 2 bases, with 9 bases between. This CDR3 is built from 15 residues. Per germline, CDR1 MGHRA and CDR2 YSYEKL. As DNA, the CDR3 is TGCGCCAGCAGCCAAGATAGGAGGACCACAGATACGCAGTATTTT. The encoded protein is CASSQDRRTTDTQYF.

The gene calls are TRBV29-1 and TRBJ2-1, with a possible D match to TRBD2 (5 bases). From germline, CDR1 is SQVTM and CDR2 ANQGSEA. The CDR3 is made up of 16 amino acids. V lost 3 bases and J lost 6, with 21 bases in between. CDR3 sequence (DNA): TGCAGCGTTGATGGGGTGAGGGATTCAGTTGCCAATGAGCAGTTCTTC. This encodes CSVDGVRDSVANEQFF.

This clone was recorded only once. This CDR3 is CAISRLAGGTDTQYF. CDR3 DNA: TGTGCCATCAGCCGACTAGCGGGAGGAACAGATACGCAGTATTTT. The gene calls are TRBV10-3 and TRBJ2-3, with 13 bases identical to TRBD2. The junction had 3 bases not matched to a gene; V was cut back by 6 bases and J by 3 bases. Germline lookup yields CDR1 ENHRY and CDR2 SYGVKD. The length of the CDR3 is 15 residues.

V usage is TRBV27 and J usage is TRBJ1-6; unclear D gene. Germline V lookup: CDR1 MNHEY, CDR2 SMNVEV (reference sequence). The V end was cut by 1 base, the J end by 0 bases, with 7 bases between. CDR3 length: 16 amino acids. The CDR3 region is CASSLLGSSYNSPLHF. CDR3 DNA: TGTGCCAGCAGTTTATTGGGGAGCTCCTATAATTCACCCCTCCACTTT.

CDR3 in amino acids: CASSPPLERGRYSGANVLTF. Written as DNA, the CDR3 is TGTGCCAGCTCACCACCGTTAGAGAGGGGGCGATACTCTGGGGCCAACGTCCTGACTTTC. V gene TRBV18 combines with J gene TRBJ2-6, with TRBD1 matching over 7 bases. Germline assignment: CDR1 KGHSH and CDR2 LQKENI. The CDR3 totals 20 residues. Germline trimming cut 0 bases from V and 0 bases from J; bases unmatched to any gene: 11.